The sample holds one count of the clone carrying this T cell receptor (beta chain). Germline V CDR1 and CDR2: LGHDT, YNNKEL (reference sequence). The CDR3 extends over 14 amino acids. Trimming left V 7 bases short and J 5 bases short, with 17 bases between. This sample is part of a study of blood T cells in healthy people across ages. Sample-barcoded 5' priming and a J-beta primer mix drove a second PCR of roughly 7 to 11 cycles. TCRdb called the 5' RACE reads again in MiXCR, with one record for every CDR3 protein. The table lists hundreds of thousands of distinct CDR3 sequences, more than 55% of them singletons, with 25% to 30% in the top ten.

This sequence originates from a middle-aged man in good health. Sequencing was done on a sample of blood. The rearrangement links TRBV3-1 to TRBJ1-1; D is unclear. The CDR3 DNA is TGTGCCAGCATCCAGGATACTAAGTGGACTGAAGCTTTCTTT. Translating it yields CASIQDTKWTEAFF. Supplemented by reference TRBV3-1 and TRBJ1-1, the full variable domain reads DTAVSQTPKYLVTQMGNDKSIKCEQNLGHDTMYWYKQDSKKFLKIMFSYNNKELIINETVPNRFSPKSPDKAHLNLHINSLELGDSAVYFCASIQDTKWTEAFFGQGTRLTVV.